This entry is about one T cell receptor beta chain. The sample holds a few counts of this clone. The antigen it recognizes is unknown. No much larger clone is present one base from it, and per-base qualities are unavailable. The germline ends are 13 bases apart after V is trimmed by 1 base and J by 6 bases. Including the terminal cysteine and phenylalanine, the CDR3 comprises 14 residues. The entry retains the CDR3 DNA only, 42 bases that are in frame from base 1. The CDR1 and CDR2 encoded by the germline V gene are SGHTA and FQGNSA. These data originate in a study of blood T cell repertoires in COVID-19 (TCRdb year 2020). With regard to the full study: Samples from collaborators originated in the United States, Italy and Spain and spanned both the acute and convalescent phases of COVID-19. The material from the prospective study consisted of cDNA or gDNA derived from T cells, B-cell-depleted T cells, or PBMCs. Deeply sampled blood TCRbeta repertoires from subjects exposed to, actively infected with, or recovered from COVID-19 were included in the dataset. The repertoires were made available in a free public database intended to serve as a resource for research on the immune response to SARS-CoV-2. Samples were obtained from the ongoing ImmuneRACE study (first 160 participants) and from over 1,000 subjects provided by 6 global collaborators. Sample metadata almost always included a de-identified subject ID, COVID-19 status, age in years and sex. Where available, HLA class I and class II types were taken from metadata supplied by the sample provider and were not determined by assay-based typing. What the research found in general, with its limitations: Clinical and demographic metadata were provided uncurated, with the amount varying by source and participant.

The immunoSEQ Assay, a bias-controlled multiplex PCR, was used to amplify TCRbeta CDR3 regions from genomic DNA. In the authors' own workflow: The number of nucleated cells in each sample was estimated by amplification of reference gene primers within the assay. To quantify the absolute abundance of each unique TCRbeta CDR3 rearrangement, sequence reads were collapsed and filtered. Productive Simpson clonality was computed per sample as the square root of Simpson's diversity index over productive rearrangements. TCRdb's version of the immuneACCESS table is confined to in-frame rearrangements and falls short of the full clone set. An unresolved V gene accounts for under half of the shortfall where checked; the remainder is of unknown origin. V and J calls and clone size come straight from that table; D and trimming were deduced from the DNA. The sample table records 200,000 to 300,000 clones; 85% of these occur just once. The top ten hold more than 6% of the sample.

The collaborating institutions used their own protocols to collect whole blood in K2EDTA tubes. For TCRbeta analysis, collaborators shipped samples as frozen whole blood, isolated PBMCs, or DNA extracted from either of those sample types. Sequenced: peripheral blood. This clonotype was obtained from an older woman with active or convalescent COVID-19. The sequence is built from TRBV7-2 and TRBJ2-7; a confident D gene designation cannot be given. The CDR3 reads as follows: CASSLDRFSVEQYF. The nucleotide sequence reads TGTGCCAGCAGCTTAGACCGGTTCTCGGTCGAGCAGTACTTC.